This T cell receptor (beta chain) was identified during a study of identical twins. This clonotype was detected only a few times. J was trimmed by 4 bases and V by 5 bases; bases with no gene match: 4. Germline-derived CDR1 and CDR2 are SGHTA and FQGNSA. The CDR3 sequence is 13 residues long. TCRdb reprocessed the 5' RACE reads with MiXCR, giving one entry per CDR3 protein. The sample consists of 1.5 million to 2 million distinct CDR3 sequences, roughly 35% of them appearing once. The origin of this receptor is a newborn girl in good health. This chain uses TRBV7-2 with TRBJ1-1; TRBD1 matches 7 bases. The sequencing sample was made of cord blood. CDR3 amino acids: CASSVDRATEAFF. Written as DNA, the CDR3 is TGTGCCAGCAGCGTCGACAGGGCCACTGAAGCTTTCTTT.